The present entry profiles one T cell receptor beta chain with its context. This entry belongs to a study of blood T cell repertoires in COVID-19. Across the study: From the United States, Italy and Spain came samples of acute and convalescent COVID-19. From T cells, B-cell-depleted T cells, or PBMCs came the material, which was cDNA or gDNA.

Germline trimming cut 7 bases from V and 5 bases from J; bases unmatched to any gene: 6. Germline V gene data show CDR1 as MNHEY and CDR2 as SVGAGI. The CDR3 runs 14 residues. Study processing details: By means of reference gene primer amplification, nucleated cell counts were estimated. Measured with immunoSEQ multiplex PCR; TCRdb has only the in-frame clones, and not every one. V and J calls and clone size are copied from that table; D and trimming were computed from the DNA. The sample includes roughly 170,000 clones, about four fifths of them seen just once. Sequences were obtained from peripheral blood. This receptor was identified in a human donor in a cohort sampled during active COVID-19. The V and J genes are TRBV6-5 and TRBJ2-5, with 11 bases fitting TRBD2. Here the CDR3 reads CASILAGDWETQYF. The CDR3 nucleotides read TGTGCCAGCATACTAGCGGGGGATTGGGAGACCCAGTACTTC.